This passage covers 9 T cell receptor beta chains from one sample sequenced in a study of shared clonotypes between healthy human individuals. Here immunoSEQ multiplex PCR was the method, and the copy in TCRdb shows in-frame clones only, minus some. The sample holds about 1 million clones, roughly 70% seen once. Sample: memory CD4+ T cells sorted from blood. The subset is: CD45RA-negative fraction. These receptors came from a man younger than 30 in good health.

The rearrangement links TRBV5-1 to TRBJ2-1; 9 positions match TRBD2. The CDR3 loop spans 14 amino acids. V lost 7 bases to trimming and J lost 4 bases; unmatched junction nucleotides: 6. The germline V gene encodes CDR1 SGHRS and CDR2 YFSETQ. CDR3 DNA sequence: TGCGCCAGCGCGGGTAGCGGGGGTTACAATGAGCAGTTCTTC. Protein sequence: CASAGSGGYNEQFF.

A remark on this clone: Other DNA variants within this sample encode the same CDR3. The genes are TRBV27 and TRBJ2-1; TRBD2 matches at 14 bases. The CDR3 consists of 15 residues. Germline V gene sequence: CDR1 MNHEY, CDR2 SMNVEV (reference sequence). V dropped 2 bases and J dropped 9; count of bases not matched to a gene: 3. The CDR3 DNA reads as TGTGCCAGCAGTTTACGACTAGCGGGAGGGGGTGAGCAGTTCTTC. This sequence encodes CASSLRLAGGGEQFF.

The chain links TRBV19 to TRBJ2-5; no definite D call. CDR3 size: 13 residues. Germline V gene sequence: CDR1 LNHDA, CDR2 SQIVND (reference sequence). Trimming took off 5 bases at V and 2 bases at J, with 9 bases between the two ends. CDR3 amino acids: CASSETGQETQYF. CDR3 in DNA: TGTGCCAGTAGTGAGACTGGACAAGAGACCCAGTACTTC.

The chain employs TRBV29-1 and TRBJ2-5, with 12 bases identical to TRBD2. CDR3 length: 15 residues. Trimming at V came to 6 bases and at J to 5 bases, leaving 10 bases not matched to a gene. From germline, CDR1 is SQVTM and CDR2 ANQGSEA. The CDR3 reads CSVLRLAGAGETQYF. For the CDR3, the DNA is TGCAGCGTCCTTAGACTAGCGGGAGCTGGGGAGACCCAGTACTTC.

Turning to this clone: Other DNA sequences in the same sample also yield this CDR3. The V call is TRBV5-6, the J call TRBJ2-1; D gene ambiguous. Trimming removed 1 base from V and 3 bases from J, with 5 bases in between. The CDR3 is made up of 13 amino acids. Germline V gene lookup returns CDR1 SGHDT and CDR2 YYEEEE. The CDR3 DNA sequence: TGTGCCAGCAGCTTGACGGGCTACAATGAGCAGTTCTTC. It translates to CASSLTGYNEQFF. The whole variable domain, remainder taken from reference TRBV5-6 and TRBJ2-1, is DAGVTQSPTHLIKTRGQQVTLRCSPKSGHDTVSWYQQALGQGPQFIFQYYEEEERQRGNFPDRFSGHQFPNYSSELNVNALLLGDSALYLCASSLTGYNEQFFGPGTRLTVL.

V is TRBV7-2 and J is TRBJ1-1; D is perhaps TRBD1 (5 bases). Germline V gene sequence: CDR1 SGHTA, CDR2 FQGNSA. Trimming removed 7 bases from V and 3 bases from J, with 12 bases in between. This CDR3 has 13 amino acids. The DNA for the CDR3 is TGTGCCAGCACCCCATTCAGGGACACTGAAGCTTTCTTT. It encodes CASTPFRDTEAFF.

Regarding this clone: A far bigger clonotype differs at one base, so this is likely a read error. The chain uses TRBV7-2 and TRBJ1-3; the D is unclear. Per the germline V gene, CDR1 is SGHTA and CDR2 is FQGNSA. The CDR3 is made up of 15 amino acids. Trimming removed 1 base at V and 0 bases at J, with 7 bases between. The CDR3, as DNA: TGTGCCAGCAGCTTAGGGCAGTCCTCTGGAAACACCATATATTTT. This gives the protein CASSLGQSSGNTIYF.

Details on this clone: Just one base apart from a much larger clone, this may be a read error. V is TRBV6-5 and J is TRBJ1-1, with D unclear. V lost 2 bases to trimming and J lost 1 base, with 2 bases between them. Germline CDR1 is MNHEY and CDR2 is SVGAGI. The CDR3 sequence is 12 residues long. The CDR3 DNA follows: TGTGCCAGCAGTTACGCGAACACTGAAGCTTTCTTT. It translates to CASSYANTEAFF.

This clone was counted once. CDR3 in amino acids: CASSLESVGSVWYGYTF. The CDR3, as DNA: TGCGCCAGCAGCTTGGAGTCGGTAGGGAGCGTTTGGTATGGCTACACCTTC. This rearrangement joins TRBV5-1 to TRBJ1-2; D remains ambiguous. CDR1 is SGHRS and CDR2 is YFSETQ in the germline V gene. This CDR3 region has 17 residues. Trimming stripped 0 bases from V and 5 bases from J, with 20 bases between. The full variable domain, rest sourced from reference TRBV5-1 and TRBJ1-2, is KAGVTQTPRYLIKTRGQQVTLSCSPISGHRSVSWYQQTPGQGLQFLFEYFSETQRNKGNFPGRFSGRQFSNSRSEMNVSTLELGDSALYLCASSLESVGSVWYGYTFGSGTRLTVV.